This T cell receptor beta chain comes out of a study of beta chain features in type 1 diabetes. Turning to the study itself: The samples had 85 million to 140 million sorted cells examined in all.

The J segment lost 3 bases and the V segment lost 6 bases, leaving 8 bases of the junction unmatched. In germline, CDR1 is LNHDA, CDR2 SQIVND (reference sequence). The CDR3 extends over 15 amino acids. Reverse transcription of all isolated RNA meant that expressed TCRB transcripts were sequenced. The read count averaged approximately 3.5 million across naive, central memory and regulatory T cell samples. The table came from immunoSEQ multiplex PCR; TCRdb's copy has only in-frame clones and leaves some out. The table includes 300,000 to 350,000 clones, 14% detected once. CD45RO/CCR7/CD25/CD127/CD95/CD27 separated CD4+ naive, central memory, regulatory and stem cell-like memory cells by sorting.

The rearrangement links TRBV19 to TRBJ1-5; 7 bases are shared with TRBD1. This TCR derives from a man aged 25-40 years in good health. The sequencing sample was made of central memory CD4+ T cells from blood. The CDR3 DNA sequence: TGTGCCAGTAGGGAGACAGGGTCTTACAATCAGCCCCAGCATTTT. Its translation is CASRETGSYNQPQHF.